This is a list of T cell receptor beta chains from one sample in a study of T cells in Graves' hyperthyroidism and ophthalmopathy. TCRdb called the multiplex PCR reads again in MiXCR, with one record for every CDR3 protein. Among some 570,000 distinct CDR3 sequences listed, 12% to 15% were seen once. The sample comprised blood. The receptors here all came from a woman under 30 with Graves' ophthalmopathy. Each CDR3 is given with its conserved first and last residue.

CDR3 length: 13
J gene: TRBJ2-4
V gene: TRBV7-9
CDR3 protein: CASSEIAKNIQYF

CDR3 length: 14
J gene: TRBJ1-2
V gene: TRBV3-1
CDR3 protein: CASSRGTENYGYTF

CDR3 length: 14
J gene: TRBJ2-5
V gene: TRBV12-5
CDR3 protein: CASGLDTASRIQYF

CDR3 length: 15
J gene: TRBJ2-2
V gene: TRBV7-2
CDR3 protein: CASSPRTGGTGELFF

CDR3 length: 16
J gene: TRBJ1-6
V gene: TRBV3-1
CDR3 protein: CASSQLGTGGNSPLHF

CDR3 length: 17
J gene: TRBJ2-3
V gene: TRBV3-1
CDR3 protein: CASSQDRAGRRTDTQYF

CDR3 length: 15
J gene: TRBJ2-1
V gene: TRBV6-2/TRBV6-3
CDR3 protein: CASSRLALGNNEQFF

CDR3 length: 15
J gene: TRBJ1-5
V gene: TRBV4-1
CDR3 protein: CASSQGRRSGGPQHF

CDR3 length: 15
J gene: TRBJ1-2
V gene: TRBV5-4
CDR3 protein: CASSLGHSEDYGYTF

CDR3 length: 16
J gene: TRBJ2-3
V gene: TRBV30
CDR3 protein: CAWNVLDTHHTDTQYF

CDR3 length: 16
J gene: TRBJ2-7
V gene: TRBV28
CDR3 protein: CASSPIWAGQGSEQYF

CDR3 length: 12
J gene: TRBJ2-7
V gene: TRBV11-3
CDR3 protein: CASSLLGGKQYF

CDR3 length: 15
J gene: TRBJ2-7
V gene: TRBV7-2
CDR3 protein: CASSFAGLPPYEQYF

CDR3 length: 17
J gene: TRBJ2-6
V gene: TRBV28
CDR3 protein: CASNPRGVLAGANVLTF

CDR3 length: 14
J gene: TRBJ2-5
V gene: TRBV9
CDR3 protein: CASSVRGAFETQYF

CDR3 length: 17
J gene: TRBJ2-1
V gene: TRBV6-1
CDR3 protein: CASRLRPGLWDPMQQFF

CDR3 length: 18
J gene: TRBJ2-6
V gene: TRBV7-6
CDR3 protein: CASSPSLGASSGANVLTF

CDR3 length: 13
J gene: TRBJ2-7
V gene: TRBV3-1
CDR3 protein: CASSQGEGSEQYF

CDR3 length: 12
J gene: TRBJ2-5
V gene: TRBV9
CDR3 protein: CASSGSGETQYF

CDR3 length: 13
J gene: TRBJ1-2
V gene: TRBV7-3
CDR3 protein: CASSLREADGYTF

CDR3 length: 17
J gene: TRBJ1-3
V gene: TRBV6-5
CDR3 protein: CASSYSSPTMGGNTVYF

CDR3 length: 17
J gene: TRBJ1-4
V gene: TRBV11-2
CDR3 protein: CASSLDFLGLTNEKLFF

CDR3 length: 16
J gene: TRBJ2-2
V gene: TRBV11-3
CDR3 protein: CASSFSSGSKTGELFF

CDR3 length: 20
J gene: TRBJ2-3
V gene: TRBV3-1
CDR3 protein: CASSVKRRILAGDTTDTQYF

CDR3 length: 12
J gene: TRBJ1-1
V gene: TRBV28
CDR3 protein: CASSRQTGGGFF